This T cell receptor (beta chain) was retrieved from a study of T cell clonality in common variable immunodeficiency (dated by TCRdb to about 2015). Results and caveats for the whole study, not just this receptor: It was noted by the authors that sequencing of the repertoires of T cell subpopulations would be needed to clarify the cause of the increased clonality in CVID. CVID TCRbeta sequences were reported to have fewer deletions and N-nucleotide insertions and to lack highly modified clones with 13 or more V deletions. Differences among patients in the CVID cohort limited the correlations between repertoire features and clinical complications. TCRbeta clonality was higher in CVID subjects than in healthy controls (t-test p = 0.018), and the increase was most characteristic of about a third of subjects. Although equal DNA input was used, an average of approximately 74,000 unique sequences per sample was obtained for controls, compared with about 30,000 for CVID samples. Fewer TCRbeta clones were shared among CVID subjects than among healthy controls (p < 0.0001).

CVID samples and control samples contributed equivalent amounts of genomic DNA as sequencing input. For every sample, a 60 bp segment covering the rearranged TCRbeta CDR3 region was amplified and then sequenced. The immunoSEQ assay, a bias-corrected multiplex PCR with high-throughput sequencing, was employed for TCRbeta amplification. As for the authors' bioinformatics: Every unique nucleotide sequence was considered a clone and was annotated with V, D and J genes, copy number and frequency. Sequences were labeled productive if in frame, and non-productive if out of frame or containing stop codons. As previously described, clonality was calculated on the basis of Shannon's entropy. The predicted amino acid sequences of productive clones were used to derive the mean CDR3 Kyte-Doolittle hydropathy. The R hclust function was used to hierarchically cluster scaled V gene usage with Manhattan distance and complete linkage. To assess clone sharing by CDR3 amino acid sequence, 12 repertoires per group were resampled over 100 rounds. The repertoires were searched for about 70 published EBV-specific TCRbeta sequences and some 250 published CMV-specific TCRbeta sequences. After a couple of CVID samples that produced fewer than 10,000 sequences were dropped from the analysis, a few dozen CVID repertoires remained. TCRdb took this table from immuneACCESS and kept in-frame rearrangements with V and J called. Such tables lack part of the clones; where checked against another copy, unresolved V genes explain under half of the gap, and the rest is unexplained. Clone size and V and J calls were adopted from that table, with D and trimming inferred from the DNA. For this sample, more than 35,000 clones are listed, none of them singletons. Jointly, the top ten make up over 0.95% of the sample.

The CDR3, from cysteine to phenylalanine, totals 15 residues. The DNA shown is the part of the CDR3 that was read: 36 bases, in frame from base 1. V is cut by 3 bases and J by 2 bases, and the space between the germline ends is 13 bases. Via the germline V gene (reference sequence), CDR1 is LNHDA and CDR2 SQIVND. Predominantly Caucasian heritage was noted among both the CVID patients and the healthy controls. Heparinized peripheral whole blood samples of about 5 to 8 ml were obtained from each donor. Genomic DNA from adults with common variable immune deficiency (CVID) and from healthy adult controls was used to sequence TCRbeta CDR3 repertoires. There were approximately 22 healthy adult volunteers in the control group (roughly twelve female and ten or so male), ranging in age from about 23 to 66 years, with a mean age of around 35. Diluted blood was density-centrifuged over Hypaque 1077 or Ficoll-Paque to isolate peripheral blood mononuclear cells. Genomic DNA was obtained from unsorted mononuclear cells using either Qiagen column purification or a centrifugation-based method.

This clone was observed at least ten times. This clone's antigen is unknown. The read falls 3 residues short of the CDR3 end, and the missing part is taken from the germline J gene. Source material: peripheral blood mononuclear cells. This TCR was sampled from a person between 18 and 75 years old in good health. Recombination connected TRBV19 to TRBJ1-1; the D gene cannot be named for sure. This receptor carries the CDR3 CASSIMAAGNTEAFF. Partial CDR3 DNA: TGTGCCAGTAGTATTATGGCGGCGGGAAACACTGAA.